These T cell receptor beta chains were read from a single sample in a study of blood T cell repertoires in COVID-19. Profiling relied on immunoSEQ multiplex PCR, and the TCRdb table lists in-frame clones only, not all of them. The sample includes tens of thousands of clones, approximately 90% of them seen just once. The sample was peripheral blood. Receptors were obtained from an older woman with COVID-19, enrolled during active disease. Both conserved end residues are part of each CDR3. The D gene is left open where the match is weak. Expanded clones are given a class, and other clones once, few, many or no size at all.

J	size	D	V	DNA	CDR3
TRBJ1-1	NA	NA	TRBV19	TGTGCCAGTACCCTATCGGACACTGAAGCTTTCTTT	CASTLSDTEAFF
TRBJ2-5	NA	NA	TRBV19	TGTGCCAGTAGTTCCCGACAGCCACAAGAGACCCAGTACTTC	CASSSRQPQETQYF
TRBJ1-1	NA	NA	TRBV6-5	TGTGCCAGCAGTTACTTGGGGGCCGCTGAAGCTTTCTTT	CASSYLGAAEAFF
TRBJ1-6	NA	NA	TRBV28	TGTGCCAGCAGTCCTTATTTGGCTGGTTCACCCCTCCACTTT	CASSPYLAGSPLHF
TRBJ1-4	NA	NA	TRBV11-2	TGTGCCAGCAGCTTAGAGGGGGCTTTAGGCGGTCTAGGAAAACTGTTTTTT	CASSLEGALGGLGKLFF
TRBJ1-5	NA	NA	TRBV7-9	TGTGCCAGCAGCTTCTCTGTGGAGGAGAGCAATCAGCCCCAGCATTTT	CASSFSVEESNQPQHF
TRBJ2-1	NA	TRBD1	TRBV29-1	TGCAGCGTCCGGGACAGGGTTATTAATGAGCAGTTCTTC	CSVRDRVINEQFF
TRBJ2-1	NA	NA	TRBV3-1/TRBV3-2	TGTGCCAGCAGCCAAGAGCTAGCGCCCGAGCGGGCGCAGTTCTTC	CASSQELAPERAQFF
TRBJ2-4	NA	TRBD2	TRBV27	TGTGCCAGCAGGCGACTAGCGGAAGCCAAAAACATTCAGTACTTC	CASRRLAEAKNIQYF
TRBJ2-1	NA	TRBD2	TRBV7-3	TGTGCCAGCAGCGCGTCTAGCGGGAGGGCCGTAGAGCAGTTCTTC	CASSASSGRAVEQFF
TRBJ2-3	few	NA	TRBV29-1	TGCAGCGTCGTACGGATGCGTCGGGAGGATACGCAGTATTTT	CSVVRMRREDTQYF
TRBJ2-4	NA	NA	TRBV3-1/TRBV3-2	TGTGCCAGCAGCCAGACGGGGATAGCCAAAAACATTCAGTACTTC	CASSQTGIAKNIQYF
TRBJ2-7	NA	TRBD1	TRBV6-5	TGTGCCAGCAGTCCAGACAGGGGGCGGAACTACGAGCAGTACTTC	CASSPDRGRNYEQYF
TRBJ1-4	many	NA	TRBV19	TGTGCCAGTGCCTGGGGAGATGAAAAACTGTTTTTT	CASAWGDEKLFF
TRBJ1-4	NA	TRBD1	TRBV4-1	TGCGCCAGCAGCCAACAGGGGGTTTTTGAAAAACTGTTTTTT	CASSQQGVFEKLFF
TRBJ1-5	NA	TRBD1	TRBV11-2	TGTGCCAGCAGCTTGACAGGGAGTGTTCAGCCCCAGCATTTT	CASSLTGSVQPQHF
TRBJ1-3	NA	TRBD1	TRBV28	TGTGCCAGCAGTGCCTTAGGACAGGCCTCTGGAAACACCATATATTTT	CASSALGQASGNTIYF
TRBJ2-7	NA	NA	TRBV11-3	TGTGCCAGCAGCTTAGACCCCGAGCGCGAGCAGTACTTC	CASSLDPEREQYF
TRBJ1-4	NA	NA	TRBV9	TGTGCCAGCAGCGTTTCTCCACAGAATTTGGAACTGTTTTTT	CASSVSPQNLELFF
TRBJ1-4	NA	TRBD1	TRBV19	TGTGCCAGTAGTCCGACAGGGTGGGCTAATGAAAAACTGTTTTTT	CASSPTGWANEKLFF
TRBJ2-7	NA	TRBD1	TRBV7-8	TGTGCCAGCAGCGGACTAGGGACAGGGGGCTACGAGCAGTACTTC	CASSGLGTGGYEQYF
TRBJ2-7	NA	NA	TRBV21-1	TGTGCCAGCAGGGGAGACAGGGCCTACGAGCAGTACTTC	CASRGDRAYEQYF
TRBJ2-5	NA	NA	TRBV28	TGTGCCAGCAGTCCCCCCGGGGGATTTAGAGAGACCCAGTACTTC	CASSPPGGFRETQYF
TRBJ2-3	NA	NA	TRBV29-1	TGCAGCGTTGAAGGTTCTGGGGGCATCATAGATACGCAGTATTTT	CSVEGSGGIIDTQYF
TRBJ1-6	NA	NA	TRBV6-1	TGTGCCAGCAGTGAATATATGGGGAGCTCCTATAATTCACCCCTCCACTTT	CASSEYMGSSYNSPLHF
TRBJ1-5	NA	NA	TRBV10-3	TGTGCCATCAGTTCTTTACAGGGAAACAATCAGCCCCAGCATTTT	CAISSLQGNNQPQHF
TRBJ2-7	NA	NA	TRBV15	TGTGCCACCAGCAGGGCGAGAGCGGGCTCCTACGAGCAGTACTTC	CATSRARAGSYEQYF
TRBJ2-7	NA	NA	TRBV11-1	TGTGCCAGCAGCTCACCGCAGCTCACAGGGAGAAAGCAGTACTTC	CASSSPQLTGRKQYF
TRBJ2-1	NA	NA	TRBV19	TGTGCCAGTAGTATCACAAGCGATAATGAGCAGTTCTTC	CASSITSDNEQFF
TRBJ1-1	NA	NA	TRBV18	TGTGCCAGCTCCCCCCAAGGAGCGAACACTGAAGCTTTCTTT	CASSPQGANTEAFF
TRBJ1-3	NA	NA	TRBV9	TGTGCCAGCAGCGGTCTGGGGGCTAGCTCTGGAAACACCATATATTTT	CASSGLGASSGNTIYF
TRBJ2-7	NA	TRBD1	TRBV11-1	TGTGCCAGCAGCTCCGGACAGGACGAGCAGTACTTC	CASSSGQDEQYF
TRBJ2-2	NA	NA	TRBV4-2	TGTGCCAGCAGCCAAGACCCAGGCGGGTCGACCGGGGAGCTGTTTTTT	CASSQDPGGSTGELFF
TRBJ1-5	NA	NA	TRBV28	TGTGCCAGCATAACGGCAGGGGCGGCTCAGCCCCAGCATTTT	CASITAGAAQPQHF
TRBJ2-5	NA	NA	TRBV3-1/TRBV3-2	TGTGCCAGCAGCCAAGGTTCCCTCCCCCGAGAGACCCAGTACTTC	CASSQGSLPRETQYF
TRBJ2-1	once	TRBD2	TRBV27	TGTGCCAGCAGTTTAACACAGGGGGGACTAGCGGGAGCTGAGCAGTTCTTC	CASSLTQGGLAGAEQFF
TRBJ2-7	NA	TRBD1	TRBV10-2	TGCGCCGCCCGGGACAGGGGGTCATTCGAGCAGTACTTC	CAARDRGSFEQYF
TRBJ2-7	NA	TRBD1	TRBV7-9	TGTGCCAGCAGCTCGACAGGGTTCTACGAGCAGTACTTC	CASSSTGFYEQYF
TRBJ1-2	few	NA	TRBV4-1	TGCGCCAGCAGCCAAGTACGGACAAGGCGAAACTATGGCTACACCTTC	CASSQVRTRRNYGYTF
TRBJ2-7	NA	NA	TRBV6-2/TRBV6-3	TGTGCCAGCAGTTACTCGATGGGCCCAGTAAGCTCCTACGAGCAGTACTTC	CASSYSMGPVSSYEQYF
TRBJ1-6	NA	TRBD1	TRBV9	TGTGCCAGCAGCGTCAAGACAGGGTTCAATTCACCCCTCCACTTT	CASSVKTGFNSPLHF
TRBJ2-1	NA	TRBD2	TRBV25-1	TGTGCCAGCGAGGGACTAGCGAGAAACAATGAGCAGTTCTTC	CASEGLARNNEQFF
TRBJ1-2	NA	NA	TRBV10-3	TGTGCCATCAGTGACGAGAGATTCTATGGCTACACCTTC	CAISDERFYGYTF
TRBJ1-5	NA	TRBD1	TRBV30	TGTGCCTGGAGTAAAAAGGGACAGAACAATCAGCCCCAGCATTTT	CAWSKKGQNNQPQHF
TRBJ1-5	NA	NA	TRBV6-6	TGTGCCAGCCTCAGTTTTAGCAATCAGCCCCAGCATTTT	CASLSFSNQPQHF
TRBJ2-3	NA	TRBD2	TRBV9	TGTGCCAGCAGCGTAGGGGCTAGCGGGAGCTTCGCAGATACGCAGTATTTT	CASSVGASGSFADTQYF